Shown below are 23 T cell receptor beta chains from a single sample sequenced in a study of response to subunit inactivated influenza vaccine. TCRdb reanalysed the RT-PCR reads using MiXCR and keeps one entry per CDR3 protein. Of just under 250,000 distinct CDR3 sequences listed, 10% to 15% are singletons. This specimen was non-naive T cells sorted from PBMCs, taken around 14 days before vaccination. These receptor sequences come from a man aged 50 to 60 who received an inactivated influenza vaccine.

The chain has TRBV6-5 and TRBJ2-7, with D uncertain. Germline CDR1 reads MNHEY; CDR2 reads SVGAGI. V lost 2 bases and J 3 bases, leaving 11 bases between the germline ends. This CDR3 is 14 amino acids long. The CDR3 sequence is CASSYGGRDYEQYF. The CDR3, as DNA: TGTGCCAGCAGTTACGGTGGTAGGGACTACGAGCAGTACTTC.

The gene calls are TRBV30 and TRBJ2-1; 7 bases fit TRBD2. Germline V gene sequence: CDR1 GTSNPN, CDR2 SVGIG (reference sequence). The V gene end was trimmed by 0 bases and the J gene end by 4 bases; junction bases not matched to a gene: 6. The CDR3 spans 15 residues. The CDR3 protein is CAWSVGGDLYNEQFF. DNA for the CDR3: TGTGCCTGGAGTGTGGGGGGGGACCTTTACAATGAGCAGTTCTTC. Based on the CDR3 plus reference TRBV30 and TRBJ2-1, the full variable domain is SQTIHQWPATLVQPVGSPLSLECTVEGTSNPNLYWYRQAAGRGLQLLFYSVGIGQISSEVPQNLSASRPQDRQFILSSKKLLLSDSGFYLCAWSVGGDLYNEQFFGPGTRLTVL.

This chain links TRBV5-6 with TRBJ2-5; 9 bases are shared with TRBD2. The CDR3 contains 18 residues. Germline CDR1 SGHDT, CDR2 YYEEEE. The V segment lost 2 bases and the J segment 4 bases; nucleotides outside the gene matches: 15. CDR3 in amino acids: CASSFGGGGVVRGETQYF. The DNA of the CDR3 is TGTGCCAGCAGCTTTGGTGGCGGGGGGGTGGTTCGGGGAGAGACCCAGTACTTC.

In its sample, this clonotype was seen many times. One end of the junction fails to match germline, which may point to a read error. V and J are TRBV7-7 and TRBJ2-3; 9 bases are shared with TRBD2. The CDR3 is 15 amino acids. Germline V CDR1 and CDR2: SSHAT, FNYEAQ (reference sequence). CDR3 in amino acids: CASSLGLASTDTQYF. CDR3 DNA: TGTGCTAGCAGTCTGGGACTAGCTAGCACAGATACGCAGTATTTT.

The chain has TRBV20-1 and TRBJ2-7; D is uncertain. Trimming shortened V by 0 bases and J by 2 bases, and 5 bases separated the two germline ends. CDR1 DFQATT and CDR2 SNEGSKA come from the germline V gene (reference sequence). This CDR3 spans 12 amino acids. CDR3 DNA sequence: TGCAGTGCTAGAGACAGAGCCTACGAGCAGTACTTC. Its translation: CSARDRAYEQYF.

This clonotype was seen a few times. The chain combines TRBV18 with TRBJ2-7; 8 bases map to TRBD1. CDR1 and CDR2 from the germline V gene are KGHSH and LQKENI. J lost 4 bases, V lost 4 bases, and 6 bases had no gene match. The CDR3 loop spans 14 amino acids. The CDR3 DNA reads TGTGCCAGCTCACGTGGCGACAGGGGATACGAGCAGTACTTC. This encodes CASSRGDRGYEQYF.

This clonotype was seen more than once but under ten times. Written as DNA, the CDR3 is TGTGCCAGCAGCTTAGTCGGGGGGAGCAATCAGCCCCAGCATTTT. Amino acids: CASSLVGGSNQPQHF. The gene calls are TRBV7-2 and TRBJ1-5, with a weak D call TRBD1 (5 bases). CDR1 SGHTA and CDR2 FQGNSA come from the germline V gene. V was shortened by 1 base and J by 1 base, with 8 bases between the two germline ends. This CDR3 comprises 15 residues.

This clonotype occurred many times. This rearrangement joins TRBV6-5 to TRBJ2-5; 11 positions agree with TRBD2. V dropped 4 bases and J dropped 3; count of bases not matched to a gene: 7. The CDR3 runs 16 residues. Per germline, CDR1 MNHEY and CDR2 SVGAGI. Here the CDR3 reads CASSLQLAGVEETQYF. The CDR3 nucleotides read TGTGCCAGCAGTTTGCAACTAGCGGGAGTAGAAGAGACCCAGTACTTC.

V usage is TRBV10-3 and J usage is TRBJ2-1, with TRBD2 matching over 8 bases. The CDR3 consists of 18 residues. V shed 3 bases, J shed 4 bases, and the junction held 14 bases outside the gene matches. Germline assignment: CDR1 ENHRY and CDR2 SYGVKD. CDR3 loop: CAISEGKSGRLLYNEQFF. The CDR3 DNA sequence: TGTGCCATCAGTGAAGGTAAGAGCGGGAGACTACTTTACAATGAGCAGTTCTTC.

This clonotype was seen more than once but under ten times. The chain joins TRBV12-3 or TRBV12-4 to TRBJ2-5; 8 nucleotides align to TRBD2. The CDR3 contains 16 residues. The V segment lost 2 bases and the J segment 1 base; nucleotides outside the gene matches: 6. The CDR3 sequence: CASSLIRGGLQETQYF. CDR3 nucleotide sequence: TGTGCCAGCAGTTTAATCCGGGGGGGCCTCCAAGAGACCCAGTACTTC.

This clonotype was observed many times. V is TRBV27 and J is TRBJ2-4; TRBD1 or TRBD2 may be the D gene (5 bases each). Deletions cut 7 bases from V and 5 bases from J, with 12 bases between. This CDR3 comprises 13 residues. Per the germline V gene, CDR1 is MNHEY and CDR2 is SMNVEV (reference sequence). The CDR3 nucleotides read TGTGCCAGCAAACTAACGGGACAAAACATTCAGTACTTC. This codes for CASKLTGQNIQYF.

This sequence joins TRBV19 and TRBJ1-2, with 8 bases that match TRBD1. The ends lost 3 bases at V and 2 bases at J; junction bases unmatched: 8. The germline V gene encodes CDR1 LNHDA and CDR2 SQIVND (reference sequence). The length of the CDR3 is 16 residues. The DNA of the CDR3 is TGTGCCAGTAGTATGACCGGGGCAGGGGGCAACTATGGCTACACCTTC. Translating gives CASSMTGAGGNYGYTF.

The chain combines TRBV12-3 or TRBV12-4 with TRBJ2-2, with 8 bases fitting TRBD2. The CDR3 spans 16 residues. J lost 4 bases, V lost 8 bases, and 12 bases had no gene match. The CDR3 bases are TGTGCCAGCTCCGATTTTTCGGGAGGGCCCACCGGGGAGCTGTTTTTT. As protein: CASSDFSGGPTGELFF.

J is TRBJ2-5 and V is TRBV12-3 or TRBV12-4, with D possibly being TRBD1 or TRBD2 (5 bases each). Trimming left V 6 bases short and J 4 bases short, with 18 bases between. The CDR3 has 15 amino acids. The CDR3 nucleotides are TGTGCCAGCAGCACCCCCGGGACCGTCCGAGAGACCCAGTACTTC. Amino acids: CASSTPGTVRETQYF.

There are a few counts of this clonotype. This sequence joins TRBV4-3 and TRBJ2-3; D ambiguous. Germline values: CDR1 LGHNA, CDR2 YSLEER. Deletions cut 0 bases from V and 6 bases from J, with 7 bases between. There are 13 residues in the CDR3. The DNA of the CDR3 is TGCGCCAGCAGCCAAGATCAGGCGGATACGCAGTATTTT. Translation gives CASSQDQADTQYF.

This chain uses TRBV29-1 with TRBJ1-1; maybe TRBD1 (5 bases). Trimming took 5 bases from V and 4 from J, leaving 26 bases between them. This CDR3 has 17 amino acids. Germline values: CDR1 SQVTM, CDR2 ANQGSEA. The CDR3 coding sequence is TGCAGCGTTTCCCGCAGCGTGACGGCGGTGGGGGGCACTGAAGCTTTCTTT. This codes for CSVSRSVTAVGGTEAFF.

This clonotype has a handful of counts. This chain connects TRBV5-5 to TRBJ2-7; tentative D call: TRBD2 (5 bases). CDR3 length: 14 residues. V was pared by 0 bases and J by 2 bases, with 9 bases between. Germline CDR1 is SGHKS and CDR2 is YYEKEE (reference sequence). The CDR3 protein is CASSLARGTYEQYF. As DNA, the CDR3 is TGTGCCAGCAGCTTGGCCCGGGGTACCTACGAGCAGTACTTC.

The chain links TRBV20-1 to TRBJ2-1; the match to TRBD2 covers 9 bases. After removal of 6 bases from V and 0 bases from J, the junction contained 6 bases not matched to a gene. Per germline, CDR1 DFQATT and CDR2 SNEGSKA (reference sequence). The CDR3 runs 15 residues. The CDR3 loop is CSADNSGSSYNEQFF. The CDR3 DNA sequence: TGCAGTGCCGACAATAGCGGGAGCTCCTACAATGAGCAGTTCTTC.

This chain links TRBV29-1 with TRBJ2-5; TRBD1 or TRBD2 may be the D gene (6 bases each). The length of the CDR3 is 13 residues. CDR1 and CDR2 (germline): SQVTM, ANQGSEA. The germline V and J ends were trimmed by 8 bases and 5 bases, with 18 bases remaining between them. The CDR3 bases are TGCAGCATAAGGGGGGCAGGGCTCGAGACCCAGTACTTC. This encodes CSIRGAGLETQYF.

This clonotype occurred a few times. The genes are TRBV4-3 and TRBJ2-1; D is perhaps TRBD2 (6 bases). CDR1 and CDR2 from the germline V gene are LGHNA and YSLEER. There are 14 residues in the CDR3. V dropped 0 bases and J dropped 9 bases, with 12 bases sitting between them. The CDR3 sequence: CASSQEAQGGEQFF. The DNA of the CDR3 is TGCGCCAGCAGCCAAGAGGCCCAGGGAGGTGAGCAGTTCTTC.

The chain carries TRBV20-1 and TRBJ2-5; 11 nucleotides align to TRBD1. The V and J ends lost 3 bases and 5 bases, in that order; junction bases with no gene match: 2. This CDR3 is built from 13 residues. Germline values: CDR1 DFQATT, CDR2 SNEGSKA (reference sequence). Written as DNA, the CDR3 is TGCAGTGCTAGGGACAGGGGGCCTGAGACCCAGTACTTC. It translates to CSARDRGPETQYF.

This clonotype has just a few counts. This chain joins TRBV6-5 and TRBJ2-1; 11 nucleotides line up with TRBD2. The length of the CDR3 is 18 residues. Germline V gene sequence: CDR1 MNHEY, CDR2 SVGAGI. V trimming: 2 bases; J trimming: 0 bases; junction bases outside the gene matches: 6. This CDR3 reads CASSYRTSGPRSYNEQFF. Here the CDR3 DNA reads TGTGCCAGCAGTTACCGGACTAGCGGGCCGCGCTCCTACAATGAGCAGTTCTTC.

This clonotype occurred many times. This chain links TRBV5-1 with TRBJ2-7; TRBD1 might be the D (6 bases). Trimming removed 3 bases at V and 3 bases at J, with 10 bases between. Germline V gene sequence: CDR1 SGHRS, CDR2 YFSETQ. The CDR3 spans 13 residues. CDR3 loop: CASSSTGFYEQYF. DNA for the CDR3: TGCGCCAGCAGCTCGACAGGATTCTACGAGCAGTACTTC.